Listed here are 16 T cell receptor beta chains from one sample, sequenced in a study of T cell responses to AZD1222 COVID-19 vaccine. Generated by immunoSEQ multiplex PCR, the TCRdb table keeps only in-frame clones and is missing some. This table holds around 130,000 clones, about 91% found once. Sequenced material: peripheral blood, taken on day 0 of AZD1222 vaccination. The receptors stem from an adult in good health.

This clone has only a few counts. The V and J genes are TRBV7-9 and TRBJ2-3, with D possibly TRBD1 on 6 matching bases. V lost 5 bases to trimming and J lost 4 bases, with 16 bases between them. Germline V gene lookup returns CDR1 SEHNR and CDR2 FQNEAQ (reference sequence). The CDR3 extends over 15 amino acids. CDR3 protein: CASSPGVRVADTQYF. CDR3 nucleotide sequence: TGTGCCAGCAGCCCAGGGGTCAGGGTGGCAGATACGCAGTATTTT. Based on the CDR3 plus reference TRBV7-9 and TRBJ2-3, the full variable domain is DTGVSQNPRHKITKRGQNVTFRCDPISEHNRLYWYRQTLGQGPEFLTYFQNEAQLEKSRLLSDRFSAERPKGSFSTLEIQRTEQGDSAMYLCASSPGVRVADTQYFGPGTRLTVL.

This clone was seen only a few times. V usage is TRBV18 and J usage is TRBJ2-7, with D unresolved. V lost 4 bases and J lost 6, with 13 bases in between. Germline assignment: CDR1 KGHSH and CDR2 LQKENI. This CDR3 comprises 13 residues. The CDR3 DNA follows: TGTGCCAGCTCACTCGTCCCCCTGTCCGAGCAGTACTTC. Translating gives CASSLVPLSEQYF.

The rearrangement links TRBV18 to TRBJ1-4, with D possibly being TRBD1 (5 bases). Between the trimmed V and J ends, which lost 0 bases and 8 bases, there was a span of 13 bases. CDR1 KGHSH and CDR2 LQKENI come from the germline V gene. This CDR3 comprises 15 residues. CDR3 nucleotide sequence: TGTGCCAGCTCACCACCCGGGGCGCGTGGCGAAAAACTGTTTTTT. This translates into CASSPPGARGEKLFF.

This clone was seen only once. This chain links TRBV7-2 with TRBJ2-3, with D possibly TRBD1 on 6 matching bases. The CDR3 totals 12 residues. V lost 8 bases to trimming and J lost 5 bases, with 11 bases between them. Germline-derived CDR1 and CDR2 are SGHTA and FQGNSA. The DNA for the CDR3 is TGTGCCAGCGGGGGCTTTGGAGATACGCAGTATTTT. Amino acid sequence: CASGGFGDTQYF.

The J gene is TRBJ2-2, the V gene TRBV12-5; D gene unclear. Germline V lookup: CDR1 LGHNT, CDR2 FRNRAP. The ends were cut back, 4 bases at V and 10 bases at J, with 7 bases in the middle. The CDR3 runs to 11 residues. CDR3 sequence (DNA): TGTGCTAGTGGTTCTCCGTCGGAGCTGTTTTTT. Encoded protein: CASGSPSELFF.

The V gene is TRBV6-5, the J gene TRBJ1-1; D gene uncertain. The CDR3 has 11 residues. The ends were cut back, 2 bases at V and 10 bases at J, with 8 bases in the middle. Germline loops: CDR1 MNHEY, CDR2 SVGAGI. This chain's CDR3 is CASSYPPGAFF. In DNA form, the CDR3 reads TGTGCCAGCAGTTACCCCCCCGGAGCTTTCTTT.

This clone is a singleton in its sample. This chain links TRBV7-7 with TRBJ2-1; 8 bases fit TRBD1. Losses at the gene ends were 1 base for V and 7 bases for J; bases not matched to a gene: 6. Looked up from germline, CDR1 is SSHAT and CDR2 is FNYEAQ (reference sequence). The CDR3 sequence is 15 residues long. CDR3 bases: TGTGCCAGCAGCTTAGGGGCAGGGGGCGTGAATGAGCAGTTCTTC. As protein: CASSLGAGGVNEQFF.

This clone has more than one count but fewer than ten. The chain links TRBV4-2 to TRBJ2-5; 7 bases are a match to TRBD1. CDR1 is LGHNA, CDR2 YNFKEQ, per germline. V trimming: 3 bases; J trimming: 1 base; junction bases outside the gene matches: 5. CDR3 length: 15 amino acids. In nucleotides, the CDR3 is TGTGCCAGCAGCCATGACAGGGACGGCCAAGAGACCCAGTACTTC. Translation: CASSHDRDGQETQYF.

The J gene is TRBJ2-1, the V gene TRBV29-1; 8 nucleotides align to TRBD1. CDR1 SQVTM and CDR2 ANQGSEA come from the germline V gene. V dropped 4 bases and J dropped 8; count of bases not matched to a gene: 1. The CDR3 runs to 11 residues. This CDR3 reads CSVGTGYEQFF. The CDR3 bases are TGCAGCGTTGGGACAGGGTATGAGCAGTTCTTC.

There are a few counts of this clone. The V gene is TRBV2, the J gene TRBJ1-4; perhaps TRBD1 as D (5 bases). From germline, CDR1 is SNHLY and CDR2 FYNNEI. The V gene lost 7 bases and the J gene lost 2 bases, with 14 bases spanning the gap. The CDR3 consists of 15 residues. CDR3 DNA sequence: TGTGCCAGCACAACCCCGGGGGGTACTAATGAAAAACTGTTTTTT. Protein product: CASTTPGGTNEKLFF.

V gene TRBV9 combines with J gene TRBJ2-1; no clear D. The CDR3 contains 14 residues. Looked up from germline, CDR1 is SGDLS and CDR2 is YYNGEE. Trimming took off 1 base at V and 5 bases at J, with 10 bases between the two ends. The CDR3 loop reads CASSVSAADNEQFF. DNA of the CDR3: TGTGCCAGCAGCGTATCGGCGGCGGACAATGAGCAGTTCTTC.

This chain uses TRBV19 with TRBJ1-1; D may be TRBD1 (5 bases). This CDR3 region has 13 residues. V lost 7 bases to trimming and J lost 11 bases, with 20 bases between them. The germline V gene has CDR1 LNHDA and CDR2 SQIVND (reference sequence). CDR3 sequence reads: CASNTAGRVRAFF. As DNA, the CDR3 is TGTGCCAGTAACACCGCAGGGCGGGTTAGGGCTTTCTTT. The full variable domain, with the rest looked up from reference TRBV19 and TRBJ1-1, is DGGITQSPKYLFRKEGQNVTLSCEQNLNHDAMYWYRQDPGQGLRLIYYSQIVNDFQKGDIAEGYSVSREKKESFPLTVTSAQKNPTAFYLCASNTAGRVRAFFGQGTRLTVV.

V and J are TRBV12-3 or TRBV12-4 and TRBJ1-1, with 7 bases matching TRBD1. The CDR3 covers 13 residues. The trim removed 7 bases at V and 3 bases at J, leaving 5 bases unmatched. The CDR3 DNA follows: TGTGCCAGCACCAGACAGGGTGACACTGAAGCTTTCTTT. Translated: CASTRQGDTEAFF.

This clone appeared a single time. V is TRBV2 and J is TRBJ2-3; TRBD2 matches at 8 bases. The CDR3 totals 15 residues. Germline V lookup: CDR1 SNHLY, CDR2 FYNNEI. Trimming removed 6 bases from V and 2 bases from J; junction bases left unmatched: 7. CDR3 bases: TGTGCCAGCAGCGTAGCGGGGCCCTACACAGATACGCAGTATTTT. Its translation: CASSVAGPYTDTQYF.

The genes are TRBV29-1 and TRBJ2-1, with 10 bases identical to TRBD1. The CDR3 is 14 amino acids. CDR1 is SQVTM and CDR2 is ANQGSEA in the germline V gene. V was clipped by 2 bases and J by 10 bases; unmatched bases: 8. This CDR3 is CSVERDRGTYEQFF. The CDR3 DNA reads TGCAGCGTTGAAAGGGACAGGGGCACTTACGAGCAGTTCTTC.

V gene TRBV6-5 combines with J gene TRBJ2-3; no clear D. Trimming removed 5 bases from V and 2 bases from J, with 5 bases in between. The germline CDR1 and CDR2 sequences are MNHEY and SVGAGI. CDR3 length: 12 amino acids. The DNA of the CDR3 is TGTGCCAGCAGTCTTAACACAGATACGCAGTATTTT. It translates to CASSLNTDTQYF.